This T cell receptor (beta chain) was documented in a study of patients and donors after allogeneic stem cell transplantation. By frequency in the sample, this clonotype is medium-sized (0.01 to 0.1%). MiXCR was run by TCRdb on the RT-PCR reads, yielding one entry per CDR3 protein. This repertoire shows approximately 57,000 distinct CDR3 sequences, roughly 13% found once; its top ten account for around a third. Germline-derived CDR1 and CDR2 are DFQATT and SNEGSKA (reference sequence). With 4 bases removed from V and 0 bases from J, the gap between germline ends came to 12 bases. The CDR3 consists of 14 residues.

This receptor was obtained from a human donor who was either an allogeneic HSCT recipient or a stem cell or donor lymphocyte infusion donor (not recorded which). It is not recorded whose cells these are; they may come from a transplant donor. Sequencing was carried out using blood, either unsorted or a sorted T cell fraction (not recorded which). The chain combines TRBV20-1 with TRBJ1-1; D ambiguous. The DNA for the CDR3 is TGCAGTGCTACACTCTCGGGGTTGAACACTGAAGCTTTCTTT. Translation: CSATLSGLNTEAFF.